Presented here are 4 T cell receptor beta chains from one specimen sequenced in a study of blood T cells in healthy people across ages. Next came a second PCR, run for about 7 to 12 cycles, which used a sample-barcoded 5' primer along with a J-beta primer mix. Each CDR3 protein gets one entry after TCRdb re-called the 5' RACE reads with MiXCR. Among roughly 2 million distinct CDR3 sequences listed, about 50% were seen once. The sequencing input was blood. These receptor sequences come from a woman aged 40 to 50 in good health.

The chain uses TRBV27 and TRBJ2-5; TRBD1 agrees at 12 bases. The CDR3 is 16 amino acids. Unmatched junction bases numbered 7, after V lost 2 bases and J lost 6 bases. Germline values: CDR1 MNHEY, CDR2 SMNVEV (reference sequence). As DNA, the CDR3 is TGTGCCAGCAGTTTAGTGGGACAGGGGGCGCGAAAGACCCAGTACTTC. Protein product: CASSLVGQGARKTQYF.

In this sample, this clonotype turned up a few times. V and J are TRBV29-1 and TRBJ2-5, with D hard to call. V gave up 0 bases and J gave up 2 bases, with 7 bases separating them. Germline CDR1 reads SQVTM; CDR2 reads ANQGSEA. The CDR3 sequence is 13 residues long. The CDR3 DNA reads as TGCAGCGTTGAAGATGCGCGGCAAGAGACCCAGTACTTC. It is translated as CSVEDARQETQYF.

V usage is TRBV20-1 and J usage is TRBJ2-1, with TRBD2 as a possible D gene (6 bases). V lost 6 bases and J 0 bases, leaving 18 bases between the germline ends. Germline loops: CDR1 DFQATT, CDR2 SNEGSKA (reference sequence). The length of the CDR3 is 16 residues. In DNA, the CDR3 is TGCAGTGCGCGTGGACGGGGGACGGCCTCCTACAATGAGCAGTTCTTC. Amino acids: CSARGRGTASYNEQFF.

The genes are TRBV7-8 and TRBJ1-5; 8 nucleotides match TRBD1. CDR3 length: 19 residues. J gave up 0 bases and V 1 base, and 11 bases lay outside the gene matches. CDR1 is SGHVS, CDR2 FQNEAQ, per germline. The DNA for the CDR3 is TGTGCCAGCAGCTTAGAGGAGGACAGGGATCCTCGTAGCAATCAGCCCCAGCATTTT. Protein sequence: CASSLEEDRDPRSNQPQHF.